What follows are 14 T cell receptor beta chains derived from one specimen sequenced in a study of T cell responses to AZD1222 COVID-19 vaccine. Sequenced by immunoSEQ multiplex PCR; TCRdb stores in-frame clones only, minus some. The sample has around 170,000 clones, approximately 91% seen once. This material consisted of peripheral blood, taken on day 0 of AZD1222 vaccination. These TCRs come from an adult in good health.

Remarks on this clone: This same CDR3 is encoded by further DNA sequences in the sample. The chain is built from TRBV4-2 and TRBJ2-5, with 11 nucleotides matching TRBD1. J was trimmed by 5 bases and V by 2 bases; bases with no gene match: 7. The CDR3 totals 16 residues. In germline, CDR1 is LGHNA, CDR2 YNFKEQ. The CDR3: CASSQRGQGDKETQYF. The CDR3 DNA sequence: TGTGCCAGCAGCCAACGGGGACAGGGGGATAAGGAGACCCAGTACTTC.

V gene TRBV7-9 combines with J gene TRBJ2-5; D is uncertain. Germline-derived CDR1 and CDR2 are SEHNR and FQNEAQ (reference sequence). Trimming took 5 bases from V and 5 from J, leaving 6 bases between them. CDR3 size: 11 residues. Written as DNA, the CDR3 is TGTGCCAGCAGCCAACTGGAGACCCAGTACTTC. Translated: CASSQLETQYF.

The rearrangement uses TRBV15 and TRBJ1-5; D is undetermined. The V end was cut by 1 base, the J end by 8 bases, with 15 bases between. Germline V lookup: CDR1 LNHNV, CDR2 YYDKDF (reference sequence). There are 15 residues in the CDR3. The CDR3 DNA is TGTGCCACCAGCAGAGGGACCGCGGTTGAGGAGCCCCAGCATTTT. It is translated as CATSRGTAVEEPQHF. Variable domain in full (rest from reference TRBV15 and TRBJ1-5): DAMVIQNPRYQVTQFGKPVTLSCSQTLNHNVMYWYQQKSSQAPKLLFHYYDKDFNNEADTPDNFQSRRPNTSFCFLDIRSPGLGDTAMYLCATSRGTAVEEPQHFGDGTRLSIL.

The rearrangement links TRBV16 to TRBJ2-7; 12 bases align to TRBD2. The length of the CDR3 is 15 residues. Looked up from germline, CDR1 is KGHSY and CDR2 is FQNENV. After removal of 2 bases from V and 3 bases from J, the junction contained 2 bases not matched to a gene. In nucleotides, the CDR3 is TGTGCCAGCAGCCAACGGGGACTAGCGGGCTACGAGCAGTACTTC. Translation gives CASSQRGLAGYEQYF. Based on the CDR3 plus reference TRBV16 and TRBJ2-7, the full variable domain is GEEVAQTPKHLVRGEGQKAKLYCAPIKGHSYVFWYQQVLKNEFKFLISFQNENVFDETGMPKERFSAKCLPNSPCSLEIQATKLEDSAVYFCASSQRGLAGYEQYFGPGTRLTVT.

The chain carries TRBV7-9 and TRBJ2-5, with 7 bases identical to TRBD2. From germline, CDR1 is SEHNR and CDR2 FQNEAQ (reference sequence). The ends lost 5 bases at V and 0 bases at J; junction bases unmatched: 6. This CDR3 contains 15 residues. The CDR3 DNA reads TGTGCCAGCAGCCCCCCCGGACTAGACCAAGAGACCCAGTACTTC. Translating gives CASSPPGLDQETQYF.

The chain uses TRBV5-6 and TRBJ2-7, with D perhaps matching TRBD2 (6 bases). Between the trimmed V and J ends, which lost 0 bases and 1 base, there was a span of 11 bases. CDR1 SGHDT and CDR2 YYEEEE come from the germline V gene. CDR3 length equals 15 residues. DNA of the CDR3: TGTGCCAGCAGCTTGGGGTGGGAGGCGTCCTACGAGCAGTACTTC. Translated: CASSLGWEASYEQYF.

The rearrangement uses TRBV19 and TRBJ2-5, with 13 bases aligning to TRBD2. The CDR3 extends over 16 amino acids. CDR1 is LNHDA and CDR2 is SQIVND in the germline V gene (reference sequence). Trimming at V came to 4 bases and at J to 5 bases, leaving 7 bases not matched to a gene. CDR3 sequence: CASSRTSGGYEETQYF. CDR3 DNA: TGTGCCAGTAGTAGGACTAGCGGGGGTTATGAGGAGACCCAGTACTTC.

This chain links TRBV27 with TRBJ2-3; TRBD1 agrees at 7 bases. The CDR3 totals 15 residues. Germline CDR1 reads MNHEY; CDR2 reads SMNVEV (reference sequence). J gave up 0 bases and V 4 bases, and 4 bases lay outside the gene matches. Here the CDR3 reads CASSSDRKSTDTQYF. The DNA for the CDR3 is TGTGCCAGCAGTTCGGACAGGAAGAGCACAGATACGCAGTATTTT.

V and J are TRBV18 and TRBJ1-5; D call uncertain. CDR1 is KGHSH and CDR2 is LQKENI in the germline V gene. Trimming removed 6 bases from V and 6 bases from J, with 12 bases in between. This CDR3 has 13 residues. For the CDR3, the DNA is TGTGCCAGCTCGGGTACGGTGGGTCAGCCCCAGCATTTT. Protein: CASSGTVGQPQHF.

This chain connects TRBV9 to TRBJ1-3; D ambiguous. The V and J ends lost 0 bases and 0 bases respectively, with 10 bases between them. The germline V gene has CDR1 SGDLS and CDR2 YYNGEE. CDR3 length: 16 residues. CDR3 DNA sequence: TGTGCCAGCAGCGTAGAGGCCTGGGTCTCTGGAAACACCATATATTTT. This codes for CASSVEAWVSGNTIYF.

The chain employs TRBV6-1 and TRBJ1-1; 8 positions match TRBD1. The germline gives CDR1 MNHNS, CDR2 SASEGT. Trimming removed 4 bases from V and 2 bases from J; junction bases left unmatched: 12. The length of the CDR3 is 17 residues. This CDR3 reads CASSGPPDRGLNTEAFF. In DNA, the CDR3 is TGTGCCAGCAGTGGACCGCCCGACAGGGGACTTAACACTGAAGCTTTCTTT.

The chain recombines TRBV5-1 with TRBJ1-3; D remains ambiguous. The CDR3 has 15 amino acids. The germline V gene has CDR1 SGHRS and CDR2 YFSETQ. V was cut by 0 bases and J by 1 base, with 8 bases left in between. The CDR3: CASSLGGFSGNTIYF. CDR3 DNA: TGCGCCAGCAGCTTGGGTGGGTTTTCTGGAAACACCATATATTTT.

The CDR3 protein is CASRRTGGVGTNEKLFF. In DNA, the CDR3 is TGCGCCAGCAGACGGACAGGGGGCGTAGGAACTAATGAAAAACTGTTTTTT. The V and J genes are TRBV23-1 and TRBJ1-4, with TRBD1 identical over 11 bases. TRBV23-1 is placed among ORFs of uncertain function. CDR3 length: 17 residues. V shed 6 bases, J shed 1 base, and the junction held 7 bases outside the gene matches.

This chain links TRBV10-3 with TRBJ2-7; perhaps TRBD2 as D (5 bases). V lost 2 bases and J 5 bases, leaving 10 bases between the germline ends. Per the germline V gene, CDR1 is ENHRY and CDR2 is SYGVKD. The CDR3 spans 13 residues. The CDR3 DNA reads as TGTGCCATCAGTGAGCGGCTAGCAAACGAGCAGTACTTC. This encodes CAISERLANEQYF.